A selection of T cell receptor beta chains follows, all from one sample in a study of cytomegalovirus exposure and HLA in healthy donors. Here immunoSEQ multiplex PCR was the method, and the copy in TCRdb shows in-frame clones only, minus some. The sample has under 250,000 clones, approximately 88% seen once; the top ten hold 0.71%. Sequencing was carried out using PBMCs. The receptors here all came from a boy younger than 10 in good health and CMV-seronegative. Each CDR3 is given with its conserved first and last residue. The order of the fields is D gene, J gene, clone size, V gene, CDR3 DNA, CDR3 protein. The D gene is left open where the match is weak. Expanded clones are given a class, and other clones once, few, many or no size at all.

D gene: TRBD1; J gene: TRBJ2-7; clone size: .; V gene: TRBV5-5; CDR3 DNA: TGTGCCAGCAGCTCGTGGGACAGGTCCTACGAGCAGTACTTC; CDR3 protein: CASSSWDRSYEQYF
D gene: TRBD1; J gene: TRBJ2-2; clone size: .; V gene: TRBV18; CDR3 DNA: TGTGCCAGCTCACCACCTATCATCGGACAGGGGGCCGTCGGGGAGCTGTTTTTT; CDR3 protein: CASSPPIIGQGAVGELFF
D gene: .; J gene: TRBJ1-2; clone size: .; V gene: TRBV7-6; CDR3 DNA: TGTGCCAGCAGCCCGACAGTTAACTATGGCTACACCTTC; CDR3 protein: CASSPTVNYGYTF
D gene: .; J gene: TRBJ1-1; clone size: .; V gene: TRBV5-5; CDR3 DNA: TGTGCCAGCAGCGCATGGACAGCGATCTACACTGAAGCTTTCTTT; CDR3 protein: CASSAWTAIYTEAFF
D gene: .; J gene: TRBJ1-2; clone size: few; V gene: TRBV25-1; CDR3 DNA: TGTGCCAGCAGCCGAAGATGGGGCGATGGCTACACCTTC; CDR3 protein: CASSRRWGDGYTF
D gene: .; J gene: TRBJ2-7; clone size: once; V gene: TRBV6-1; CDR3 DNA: TGTGCCAGCAGTGAAGCGCGATTACTAGCCTACGAGCAGTACTTC; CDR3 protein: CASSEARLLAYEQYF
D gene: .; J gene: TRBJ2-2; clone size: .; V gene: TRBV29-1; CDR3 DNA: TGCAGCGTTGAGGGGTGGGAGAGCACCGGGGAGCTGTTTTTT; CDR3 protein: CSVEGWESTGELFF
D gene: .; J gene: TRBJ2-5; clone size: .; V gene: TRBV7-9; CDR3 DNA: TGTGCCAGCAGCTTAGGTCGCGTTGCCCCAAAAGAGACCCAGTACTTC; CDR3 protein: CASSLGRVAPKETQYF
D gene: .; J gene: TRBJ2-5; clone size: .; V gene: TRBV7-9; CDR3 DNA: TGTGCCAGCAGCCCTTTCGGGGGAGAGACCCAGTACTTC; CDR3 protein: CASSPFGGETQYF
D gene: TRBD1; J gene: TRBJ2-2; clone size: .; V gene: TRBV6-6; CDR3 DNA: TGTGCCAGCAGTTATAGGACAGGGGTAAACACCGGGGAGCTGTTTTTT; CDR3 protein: CASSYRTGVNTGELFF
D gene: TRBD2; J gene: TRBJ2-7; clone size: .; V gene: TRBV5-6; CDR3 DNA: TGTGCCAGCAGCGGCGGGACTAGCGTGGGCGAGCAGTACTTC; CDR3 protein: CASSGGTSVGEQYF
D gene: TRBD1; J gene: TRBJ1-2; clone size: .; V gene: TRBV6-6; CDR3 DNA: TGTGCCAGCACTTACACAGGGGGCGATGGCTACACCTTC; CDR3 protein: CASTYTGGDGYTF
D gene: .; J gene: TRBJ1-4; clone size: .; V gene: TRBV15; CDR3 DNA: TGTGCCACCAGCAGAGATATAGGGCAGGGACACGAAAAACTGTTTTTT; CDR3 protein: CATSRDIGQGHEKLFF
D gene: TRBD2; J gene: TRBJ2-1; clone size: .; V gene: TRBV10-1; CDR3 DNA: TGCGCCAGCAGTGAGCTCACGGGAGGGCTCCACAATGAGCAGTTCTTC; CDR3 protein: CASSELTGGLHNEQFF
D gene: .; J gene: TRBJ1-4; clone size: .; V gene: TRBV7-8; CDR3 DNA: TGTGCCAGCAGCTTGGGGGGAATTAATGAAAAACTGTTTTTT; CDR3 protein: CASSLGGINEKLFF
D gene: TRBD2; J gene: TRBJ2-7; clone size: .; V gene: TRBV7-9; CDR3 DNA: TGTGCCAGCAGCTTAGTGGGAGGGGCCCTAACGGGAGAGCAGTACTTC; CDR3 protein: CASSLVGGALTGEQYF
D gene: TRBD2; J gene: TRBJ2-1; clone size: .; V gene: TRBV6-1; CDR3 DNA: TGTGCCAGCAGTGATCCTAGCGGGACCTACAATGAGCAGTTCTTC; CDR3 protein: CASSDPSGTYNEQFF
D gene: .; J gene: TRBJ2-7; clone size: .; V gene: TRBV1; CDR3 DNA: TGCACCAGCACCGAGGGGACTAGCGGAACTTACTCCTACGAGCAGTACTTC; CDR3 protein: CTSTEGTSGTYSYEQYF
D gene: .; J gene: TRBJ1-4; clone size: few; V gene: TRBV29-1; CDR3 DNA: TGCAGCTTCCGACAGATTAATGAAAAACTGTTTTTT; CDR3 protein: CSFRQINEKLFF
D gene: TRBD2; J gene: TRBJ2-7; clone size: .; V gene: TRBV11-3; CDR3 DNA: TGTGCCAGCAGCTCCGGACTAGCGGAGTCTGGCTACGAGCAGTACTTC; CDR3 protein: CASSSGLAESGYEQYF
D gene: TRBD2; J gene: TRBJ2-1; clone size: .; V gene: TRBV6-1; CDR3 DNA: TGTGCCAGCAGTGAAGCGGCGGGGGCCTACAATGAGCAGTTCTTC; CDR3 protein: CASSEAAGAYNEQFF
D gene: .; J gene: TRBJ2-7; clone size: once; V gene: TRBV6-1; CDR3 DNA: TGTGCCAGCAGGGAAAAAGACGGGGGACCCTACGAGCAGTACTTC; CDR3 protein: CASREKDGGPYEQYF
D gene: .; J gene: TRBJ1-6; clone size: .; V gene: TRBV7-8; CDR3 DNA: TGTGCCAGCAGCGTAGGAGGGAGATATAATTCACCCCTCCACTTT; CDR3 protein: CASSVGGRYNSPLHF